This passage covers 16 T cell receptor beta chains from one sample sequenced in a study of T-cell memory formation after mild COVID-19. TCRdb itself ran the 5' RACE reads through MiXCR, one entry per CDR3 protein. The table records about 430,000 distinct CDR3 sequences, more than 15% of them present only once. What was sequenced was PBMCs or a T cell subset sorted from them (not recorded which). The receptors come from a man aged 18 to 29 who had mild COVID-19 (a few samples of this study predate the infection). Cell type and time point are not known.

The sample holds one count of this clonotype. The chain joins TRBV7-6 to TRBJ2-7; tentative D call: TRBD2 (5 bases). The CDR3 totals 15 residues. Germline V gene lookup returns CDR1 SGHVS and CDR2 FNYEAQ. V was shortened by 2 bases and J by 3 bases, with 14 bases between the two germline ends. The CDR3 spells CASSLTAASDYEQYF. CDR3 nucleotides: TGTGCCAGCAGCTTAACAGCGGCCTCAGACTACGAGCAGTACTTC. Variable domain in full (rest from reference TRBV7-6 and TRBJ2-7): GAGVSQSPRYKVTKRGQDVALRCDPISGHVSLYWYRQALGQGPEFLTYFNYEAQQDKSGLPNDRFSAERPEGSISTLTIQRTEQRDSAMYRCASSLTAASDYEQYFGPGTRLTVT.

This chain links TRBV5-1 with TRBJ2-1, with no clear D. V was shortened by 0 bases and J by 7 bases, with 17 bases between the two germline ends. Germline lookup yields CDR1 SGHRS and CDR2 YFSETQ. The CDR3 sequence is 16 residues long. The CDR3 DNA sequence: TGCGCCAGCAGCTTGGTTGCCGGCCAAGGTTCGAATGAGCAGTTCTTC. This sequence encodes CASSLVAGQGSNEQFF.

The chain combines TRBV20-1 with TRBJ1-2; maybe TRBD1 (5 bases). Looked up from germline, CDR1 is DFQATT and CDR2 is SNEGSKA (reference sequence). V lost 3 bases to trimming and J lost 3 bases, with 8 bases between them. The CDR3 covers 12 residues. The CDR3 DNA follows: TGCAGTGCTAGCAGGGATGACTATGGCTACACCTTC. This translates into CSASRDDYGYTF.

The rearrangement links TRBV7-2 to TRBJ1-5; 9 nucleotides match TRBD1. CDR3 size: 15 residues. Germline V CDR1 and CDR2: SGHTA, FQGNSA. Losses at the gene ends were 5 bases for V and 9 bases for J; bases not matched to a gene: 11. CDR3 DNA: TGTGCCAGCAGCCCGCGGACAGGGGACCCCCGGCCCCAGCATTTT. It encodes CASSPRTGDPRPQHF.

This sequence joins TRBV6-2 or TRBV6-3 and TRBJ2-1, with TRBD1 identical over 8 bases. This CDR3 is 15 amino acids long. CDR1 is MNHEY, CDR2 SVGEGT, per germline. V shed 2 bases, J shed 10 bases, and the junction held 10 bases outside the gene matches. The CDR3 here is CASSYAGQGLEEQFF. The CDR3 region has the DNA TGTGCCAGCAGTTACGCCGGACAGGGCCTCGAGGAGCAGTTCTTC.

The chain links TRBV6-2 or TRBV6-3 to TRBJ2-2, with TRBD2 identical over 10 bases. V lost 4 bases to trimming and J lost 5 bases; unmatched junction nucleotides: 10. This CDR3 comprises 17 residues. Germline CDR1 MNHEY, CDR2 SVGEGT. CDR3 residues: CASSFAPGLAQTGELFF. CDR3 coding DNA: TGTGCCAGCAGTTTTGCTCCGGGACTAGCGCAAACCGGGGAGCTGTTTTTT.

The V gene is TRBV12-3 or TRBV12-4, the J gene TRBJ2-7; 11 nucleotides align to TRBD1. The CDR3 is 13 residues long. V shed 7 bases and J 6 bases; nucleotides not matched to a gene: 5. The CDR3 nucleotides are TGTGCCAGCACCTGGACAGGGGGCCGCGAGCAGTACTTC. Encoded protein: CASTWTGGREQYF.

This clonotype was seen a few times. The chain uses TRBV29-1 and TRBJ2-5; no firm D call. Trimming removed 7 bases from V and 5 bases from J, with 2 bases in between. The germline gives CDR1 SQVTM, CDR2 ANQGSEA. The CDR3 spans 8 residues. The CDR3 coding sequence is TGCAGCGCCGAGACCCAGTACTTC. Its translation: CSAETQYF.

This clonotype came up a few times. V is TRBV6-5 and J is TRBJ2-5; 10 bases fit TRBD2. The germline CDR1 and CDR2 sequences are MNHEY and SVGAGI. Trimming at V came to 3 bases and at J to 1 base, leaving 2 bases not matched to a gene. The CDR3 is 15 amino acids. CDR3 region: CASSYRTSGQETQYF. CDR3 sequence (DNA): TGTGCCAGCAGTTATCGGACTAGCGGCCAAGAGACCCAGTACTTC.

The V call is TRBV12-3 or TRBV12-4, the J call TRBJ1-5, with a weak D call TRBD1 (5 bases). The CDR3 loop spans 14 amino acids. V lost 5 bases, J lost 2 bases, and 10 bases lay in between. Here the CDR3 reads CASSGTARNQPQHF. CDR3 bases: TGTGCCAGCAGTGGGACGGCGCGCAATCAGCCCCAGCATTTT.

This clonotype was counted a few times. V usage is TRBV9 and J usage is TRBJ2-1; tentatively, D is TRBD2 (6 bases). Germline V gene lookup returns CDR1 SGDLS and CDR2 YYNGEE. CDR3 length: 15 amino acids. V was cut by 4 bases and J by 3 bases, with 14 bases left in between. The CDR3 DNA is TGTGCCAGCAGCAAAGAAGTTAGCGGCTACAATGAGCAGTTCTTC. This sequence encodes CASSKEVSGYNEQFF.

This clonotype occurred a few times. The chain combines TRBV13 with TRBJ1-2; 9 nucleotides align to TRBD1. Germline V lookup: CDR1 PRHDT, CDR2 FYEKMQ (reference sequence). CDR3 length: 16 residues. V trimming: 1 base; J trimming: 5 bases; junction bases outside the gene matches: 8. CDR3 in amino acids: CASSLAATGGWYGYTF. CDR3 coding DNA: TGTGCCAGCAGCTTAGCTGCGACAGGGGGATGGTATGGCTACACCTTC. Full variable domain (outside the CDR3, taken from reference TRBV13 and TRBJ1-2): AAGVIQSPRHLIKEKRETATLKCYPIPRHDTVYWYQQGPGQDPQFLISFYEKMQSDKGSIPDRFSAQQFSDYHSELNMSSLELGDSALYFCASSLAATGGWYGYTFGSGTRLTVV.

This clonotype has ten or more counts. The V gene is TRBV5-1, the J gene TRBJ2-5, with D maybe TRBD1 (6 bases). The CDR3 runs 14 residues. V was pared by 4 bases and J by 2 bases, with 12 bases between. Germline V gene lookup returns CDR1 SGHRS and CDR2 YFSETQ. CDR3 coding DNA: TGCGCCAGCAGCACCGGGACACATCAAGAGACCCAGTACTTC. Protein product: CASSTGTHQETQYF.

The CDR3 coding sequence is TGTGCCAGCTCCCCCGAAGGGGGCTCAGGGCAGCCCCAGCATTTT. Its protein product is CASSPEGGSGQPQHF. The chain employs TRBV2 and TRBJ1-5; 7 bases align to TRBD1. Losses at the gene ends were 8 bases for V and 7 bases for J; bases not matched to a gene: 14. CDR1 is SNHLY and CDR2 is FYNNEI in the germline V gene. CDR3 length: 15 amino acids. The full variable domain, with the rest looked up from reference TRBV2 and TRBJ1-5, is EPEVTQTPSHQVTQMGQEVILRCVPISNHLYFYWYRQILGQKVEFLVSFYNNEISEKSEIFDDQFSVERPDGSNFTLKIRSTKLEDSAMYFCASSPEGGSGQPQHFGDGTRLSIL.

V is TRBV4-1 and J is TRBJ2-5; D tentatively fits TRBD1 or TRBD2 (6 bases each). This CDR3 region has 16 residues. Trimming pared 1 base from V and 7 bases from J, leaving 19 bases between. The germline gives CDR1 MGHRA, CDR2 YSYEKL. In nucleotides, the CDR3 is TGCGCCAGCAGCCAAGTGACGGGGGCTCACCCGGGGACCCAGTACTTC. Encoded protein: CASSQVTGAHPGTQYF.

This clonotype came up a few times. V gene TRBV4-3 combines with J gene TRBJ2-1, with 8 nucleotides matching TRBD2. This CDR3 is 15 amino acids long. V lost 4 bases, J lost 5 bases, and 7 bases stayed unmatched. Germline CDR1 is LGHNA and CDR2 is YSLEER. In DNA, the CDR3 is TGCGCCAGCAGCCTCTTAGCGGGGTCGCACAATGAGCAGTTCTTC. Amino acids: CASSLLAGSHNEQFF.